These 21 T cell receptor beta chains originate from one sample sequenced in a study of CD8 T cells in Susac syndrome. Random hexamers were used to reverse transcribe the RNA input (roughly 0.5 to 1 ug). One entry per CDR3 protein, called by TCRdb with MiXCR from the immunoSEQ multiplex PCR reads. The table records about 190,000 distinct CDR3 sequences, 75% to 95% of them present only once. Sequencing was done on a sample of CD4+ T cells from PBMCs. These receptors were obtained from a human donor with Susac syndrome.

The chain recombines TRBV18 with TRBJ2-1; no clear D. Germline CDR1 is KGHSH and CDR2 is LQKENI. V lost 0 bases, J lost 7 bases, and 7 bases lay in between. This CDR3 spans 13 amino acids. The chain's CDR3 is CASSPPIRNEQFF. In DNA form, the CDR3 reads TGTGCCAGCTCACCACCAATACGGAATGAGCAGTTCTTC.

The CDR3, as DNA: TGCGCCAGCAGCTTCGGGACTAGCGGTGACAATGAGCAGTTCTTC. Protein product: CASSFGTSGDNEQFF. The rearrangement links TRBV5-1 to TRBJ2-1; 11 bases agree with TRBD2. The CDR3 runs to 15 residues. Per germline, CDR1 SGHRS and CDR2 YFSETQ. V trimming: 2 bases; J trimming: 5 bases; junction bases outside the gene matches: 3.

This clonotype was recorded only once. The rearrangement links TRBV2 to TRBJ1-5, with D possibly TRBD1 on 5 matching bases. The CDR3 is 14 amino acids. Deletions cut 3 bases from V and 6 bases from J, with 12 bases between. CDR1 and CDR2 (germline): SNHLY, FYNNEI. The CDR3: CASSDRGGSQPQHF. The CDR3 DNA follows: TGTGCCAGCAGTGATAGGGGAGGTAGTCAGCCCCAGCATTTT.

The chain recombines TRBV5-4 with TRBJ1-1, with D tentatively TRBD1 (5 bases). V dropped 0 bases and J dropped 6 bases, with 15 bases sitting between them. CDR3 length equals 15 residues. Germline V gene sequence: CDR1 SGHNT, CDR2 YYREEE (reference sequence). Written as DNA, the CDR3 is TGTGCCAGCAGCTTGGAGTGGGGCGATGAGGCTGAAGCTTTCTTT. Translated: CASSLEWGDEAEAFF.

Concerning this clonotype itself: A read error may produce the germline difference seen at one junction end. The chain carries TRBV6-1 and TRBJ1-5; D is perhaps TRBD1 (5 bases). CDR3 length: 16 amino acids. Germline loops: CDR1 MNHNS, CDR2 SASEGT. The CDR3 DNA reads TGTGCCAGCAGCGAAGATCAGGGCCTCAGCAATCAGCCCCAGCATTTT. Its protein is CASSEDQGLSNQPQHF.

This clonotype was seen just once. This chain connects TRBV28 to TRBJ2-7; 10 nucleotides line up with TRBD1. The CDR3 extends over 15 amino acids. V was pared by 4 bases and J by 5 bases, with 8 bases of the junction left unmatched. Germline V gives CDR1 MDHEN, CDR2 SYDVKM. The CDR3 sequence is CASSSPRTGGDEQYF. For the CDR3, the DNA is TGTGCCAGCAGTTCCCCGAGGACAGGGGGGGACGAGCAGTACTTC.

Only one count was recorded for this clonotype. The genes are TRBV14 and TRBJ1-2; maybe TRBD1 (6 bases). Trimming removed 4 bases from V and 7 bases from J, with 13 bases in between. The CDR3 sequence is 13 residues long. From germline, CDR1 is SGHDN and CDR2 FVKESK. The CDR3 is CASSREGVRGYTF. In DNA, the CDR3 is TGTGCCAGCAGCCGCGAGGGGGTACGTGGCTACACCTTC.

The chain links TRBV19 to TRBJ1-2; D unresolved. The CDR3 extends over 11 amino acids. CDR1 and CDR2 from the germline V gene are LNHDA and SQIVND (reference sequence). V was trimmed by 5 bases and J by 9 bases, leaving 10 bases between them. The CDR3 loop reads CASSPGGRYTF. The CDR3 DNA sequence: TGTGCCAGTAGTCCTGGTGGGCGCTACACCTTC.

The count of this clonotype is one. V gene TRBV14 combines with J gene TRBJ2-1; 7 nucleotides align to TRBD1. Trimming at V came to 0 bases and at J to 4 bases, leaving 6 bases not matched to a gene. The CDR3 extends over 16 amino acids. CDR1 is SGHDN and CDR2 is FVKESK in the germline V gene. The CDR3 is CASSQDLGQAYNEQFF. The CDR3 nucleotides are TGTGCCAGCAGCCAAGATCTAGGACAGGCTTACAATGAGCAGTTCTTC. The complete variable domain, with remaining parts taken from reference TRBV14 and TRBJ2-1, reads EAGVTQFPSHSVIEKGQTVTLRCDPISGHDNLYWYRRVMGKEIKFLLHFVKESKQDESGMPNNRFLAERTGGTYSTLKVQPAELEDSGVYFCASSQDLGQAYNEQFFGPGTRLTVL.

This chain connects TRBV9 to TRBJ1-2; D perhaps matches TRBD1 (5 bases). The CDR3 extends over 14 amino acids. Per the germline V gene, CDR1 is SGDLS and CDR2 is YYNGEE. V was clipped by 0 bases and J by 4 bases, with 10 bases between them. CDR3 region: CASSVGAGTYGYTF. The DNA of the CDR3 is TGTGCCAGCAGCGTAGGGGCAGGGACCTATGGCTACACCTTC.

This chain links TRBV30 with TRBJ1-5; TRBD1 agrees at 7 bases. Germline V lookup: CDR1 GTSNPN, CDR2 SVGIG (reference sequence). The CDR3 is 13 residues long. With 1 base clipped from V and 5 bases from J, the junction kept 2 bases outside the gene matches. CDR3 in DNA: TGTGCCTGGAGTGGACAGGGCGATCAGCCCCAGCATTTT. Encoded protein: CAWSGQGDQPQHF.

The genes are TRBV2 and TRBJ1-2; D gene unclear. The CDR3 consists of 17 residues. The ends were cut back, 7 bases at V and 4 bases at J, with 25 bases in the middle. CDR1 and CDR2 (germline): SNHLY, FYNNEI. The CDR3 DNA follows: TGTGCCAGCAATGGGAGGAGCCCGAATTACTCCCGCTATGGCTACACCTTC. This translates into CASNGRSPNYSRYGYTF. Combining the CDR3 with reference TRBV2 and TRBJ1-2 gives the whole variable domain EPEVTQTPSHQVTQMGQEVILRCVPISNHLYFYWYRQILGQKVEFLVSFYNNEISEKSEIFDDQFSVERPDGSNFTLKIRSTKLEDSAMYFCASNGRSPNYSRYGYTFGSGTRLTVV.

J is TRBJ2-3 and V is TRBV29-1; D is unresolved. The CDR3 covers 11 residues. The germline V and J ends were trimmed by 4 bases and 2 bases, with 4 bases remaining between them. Germline V gene lookup returns CDR1 SQVTM and CDR2 ANQGSEA. CDR3 nucleotides: TGCAGCGTTGTGAACACAGATACGCAGTATTTT. The encoded protein is CSVVNTDTQYF.

This clonotype appeared once. The chain joins TRBV10-2 to TRBJ1-5; D not resolved. The CDR3 is made up of 13 amino acids. Trimming shortened V by 6 bases and J by 4 bases, and 10 bases separated the two germline ends. From germline, CDR1 is WSHSY and CDR2 SAAADI. CDR3: CASRPGGNQPQHF. In DNA form, the CDR3 reads TGCGCCAGCAGGCCGGGAGGGAATCAGCCCCAGCATTTT.

CDR3 region: CASSPNGSGSWEQYF. The CDR3 region has the DNA TGTGCCAGCAGTCCCAACGGTAGCGGGAGTTGGGAGCAGTACTTC. The V gene is TRBV28, the J gene TRBJ2-7; 9 bases line up with TRBD2. CDR3 size: 15 residues. Germline values: CDR1 MDHEN, CDR2 SYDVKM. J was trimmed by 7 bases and V by 5 bases; bases with no gene match: 12.

The chain carries TRBV15 and TRBJ1-1; D remains unclear. CDR3 length equals 15 residues. Deletions cut 5 bases from V and 0 bases from J, with 13 bases between. Germline-derived CDR1 and CDR2 are LNHNV and YYDKDF (reference sequence). CDR3 protein: CATSLNGEVNTEAFF. In DNA, the CDR3 is TGTGCCACCAGCTTAAACGGGGAGGTGAACACTGAAGCTTTCTTT.

The rearrangement joins TRBV24-1 to TRBJ2-5, with D perhaps TRBD2 (6 bases). CDR1 is KGHDR, CDR2 SFDVKD, per germline. Trimming stripped 3 bases from V and 3 bases from J, with 19 bases between. The CDR3 has 17 residues. The CDR3 reads CATSDDGRSGHKETQYF. In nucleotides, the CDR3 is TGTGCCACCAGTGATGATGGACGTAGCGGACACAAAGAGACCCAGTACTTC.

V gene TRBV4-1 combines with J gene TRBJ1-3, with unresolved D. Germline V gives CDR1 MGHRA, CDR2 YSYEKL. The CDR3 is 14 residues long. Trimming removed 8 bases from V and 2 bases from J, with 13 bases in between. The DNA for the CDR3 is TGCGCCAGCCGTACAAGGGCTGCTGGAAACACCATATATTTT. Amino acid sequence: CASRTRAAGNTIYF.

V and J are TRBV20-1 and TRBJ1-3; D unclear. V gave up 6 bases and J gave up 0 bases, with 15 bases separating them. Germline V gives CDR1 DFQATT, CDR2 SNEGSKA (reference sequence). The CDR3 loop spans 15 amino acids. The CDR3 nucleotides are TGCAGTGCCTCCCCCGGGAGCCTCTCTGGAAACACCATATATTTT. Protein product: CSASPGSLSGNTIYF.

V gene TRBV11-2 combines with J gene TRBJ2-5, with TRBD1 identical over 8 bases. CDR3 length: 14 amino acids. Germline V lookup: CDR1 SGHAT, CDR2 FQNNGV. The junction had 4 bases not matched to a gene; V was cut back by 0 bases and J by 7 bases. This CDR3 reads CASSLDQDRGTQYF. As DNA, the CDR3 is TGTGCCAGCAGCTTAGATCAAGACAGGGGGACCCAGTACTTC.

The chain uses TRBV6-5 and TRBJ1-1; 10 bases match TRBD1. The V gene's germline CDR1 is MNHEY and CDR2 SVGAGI. V shed 2 bases, J shed 0 bases, and the junction held 3 bases outside the gene matches. The CDR3 covers 16 residues. CDR3 residues: CASSYEDRGLNTEAFF. The CDR3 DNA is TGTGCCAGCAGTTACGAGGACAGGGGGTTGAACACTGAAGCTTTCTTT.